These T cell receptor beta chains were read from a single sample in a study of circulating CD8 cells and anti-PD-1 response in melanoma. TCRdb analysed the reads with MiXCR anew, one entry per CDR3 protein. In the table there are approximately 650 distinct CDR3 sequences, just under 6.5% of which are singletons. The material was CD8+ T cells from PBMCs, obtained at baseline or after one month of anti-PD-1 therapy (not recorded which). The source is a human donor with melanoma. Both conserved end residues are part of each CDR3. A D gene is named only where the DNA matches it firmly. Rows give clone size only sometimes, using once, few, many, or a class for an expanded clone.

D	V	J	size	DNA	CDR3
TRBD2	TRBV7-2	TRBJ2-7	large	TGTGCCAGCAGAGCCGCTGCTAGCGGGGGGCCTTCCTACGAGCAGTACTTC	CASRAAASGGPSYEQYF
.	TRBV27	TRBJ1-4	large	TGTGCCAGCAGTCCGACAGGCCAGGGTACGGCGGAAAAACTGTTTTTT	CASSPTGQGTAEKLFF
.	TRBV4-1	TRBJ2-5	large	TGCGCCAGCAGCCAAGATCAAGAGACCCAGTACTTC	CASSQDQETQYF
TRBD1	TRBV6-1	TRBJ2-7	.	TGTGCCAGCAGTGCCCGACAGGGGGTCTACGAGCAGTACTTC	CASSARQGVYEQYF
.	TRBV20-1	TRBJ1-6	medium-sized	TGCAGTGCTAGAGACCCTGACCGGGGGGTCTCGGACTCACCCCTCCACTTT	CSARDPDRGVSDSPLHF
.	TRBV24-1	TRBJ2-3	medium-sized	TGTGCCACCAGTGAACCGGGGGGCCGGCCAGATACGCAGTATTTT	CATSEPGGRPDTQYF
.	TRBV12-3/TRBV12-4	TRBJ1-5	large	TGTGCCAGCAGTCCCAGCAATCAGCCCCAGCATTTT	CASSPSNQPQHF
TRBD1	TRBV19	TRBJ2-2	medium-sized	TGTGCCAGTAGTATCGGGACAGGGGAAGGCACCGGGGAGCTGTTTTTT	CASSIGTGEGTGELFF
.	TRBV18	TRBJ2-7	large	TGTGCCAGCTCACCGAACGGGGGAGTCGAGCAGTACTTC	CASSPNGGVEQYF
.	TRBV2	TRBJ1-4	medium-sized	TGTGCCAGCCTTAAGGGTAACCTGTTTTTT	CASLKGNLFF
TRBD2	TRBV19	TRBJ2-1	large	TGTGCCAGTTCCGTGACTAGCGGGGGTGGCAATGAGCAGTTCTTC	CASSVTSGGGNEQFF
.	TRBV19	TRBJ1-2	large	TGTGCCAGTAGTATGCCCCAAGGGTATGGCTACACCTTC	CASSMPQGYGYTF
.	TRBV19	TRBJ2-4	.	TGTGCCAGTAGTATAGTTTCGTCGGGAGACGCCAAAAACATTCAGTACTTC	CASSIVSSGDAKNIQYF